A selection of T cell receptor beta chains follows, all from one sample in a study of T cell responses to AZD1222 COVID-19 vaccine. Profiled with immunoSEQ multiplex PCR; TCRdb holds only in-frame clones, not every one. The table has tens of thousands of clones, approximately 90% seen once. Sequenced material: peripheral blood, taken 28 days after the second AZD1222 dose. The receptors were sampled from an adult who received the AZD1222 COVID-19 vaccine. Each CDR3 is given with its conserved first and last residue. The D gene is left open where the match is weak.

>TRBJ1-3|TRBV20-1|NA|13
CSASNQPGNTIYF
TGCAGTGCTAGTAACCAGCCTGGAAACACCATATATTTT
>TRBJ1-6|TRBV11-2|NA|15
CASSLSGAGYSPLHF
TGTGCCAGCAGCCTCTCTGGCGCGGGCTATTCACCCCTCCACTTT
>TRBJ2-3|TRBV18|NA|14
CASTLAARTDTQYF
TGTGCCAGCACCCTAGCAGCCCGCACAGATACGCAGTATTTT
>TRBJ2-3|TRBV5-1|NA|14
CASTRAGAGDTQYF
TGCGCCAGCACCCGGGCAGGGGCCGGAGATACGCAGTATTTT
>TRBJ1-5|TRBV27|NA|15
CASSIRQSSNQPQHF
TGTGCCAGCAGTATCCGACAGTCGTCCAATCAGCCCCAGCATTTT
>TRBJ2-1|TRBV24-1|NA|12
CATSDRRNEQFF
TGTGCCACCAGTGACCGGAGGAATGAGCAGTTCTTC
>TRBJ2-2|TRBV2|TRBD1|14
CASRNRGRAGELFF
TGTGCCAGCAGAAACAGGGGGCGGGCCGGGGAGCTGTTTTTT
>TRBJ2-7|TRBV18|NA|14
CASSPTTRLYEQYF
TGTGCCAGCTCACCAACTACCCGACTCTACGAGCAGTACTTC
>TRBJ1-5|TRBV28|NA|16
CASSPPGGMGNQPQHF
TGTGCCAGCAGTCCCCCCGGCGGGATGGGCAATCAGCCCCAGCATTTT
>TRBJ1-4|TRBV19|NA|15
CASSSYTGTNEKLFF
TGTGCCAGTAGTTCCTACACCGGAACTAATGAAAAACTGTTTTTT
>TRBJ2-1|TRBV6-1|NA|17
CASSGPTGHRRYNEQFF
TGTGCCAGCAGTGGGCCGACAGGCCACCGGAGGTACAATGAGCAGTTCTTC